The subject of this entry is one T cell receptor (beta chain). Its antigen is unknown. The germline V gene encodes CDR1 SGHDT and CDR2 YYEEEE. The CDR3 contains 15 residues. TCRdb re-called the 5' RACE reads; every CDR3 protein appears as one record, without DNA. This sample's clone table lists approximately 140,000 distinct CDR3 sequences. This entry comes from a study of monozygotic twins with inflammatory bowel disease. Study observations and caveats: Sharing of clonotypes with others was lower in IBD patients than in healthy twins, and this was especially so with disease activity. In the analysis, different T cell subtypes could not be told apart.

This chain connects TRBV5-6 to TRBJ1-2; the D call of TRBD1 rests on TCRdb alone, since no DNA is present to check it. The receptor comes from a human donor with ulcerative colitis or Crohn's disease, or a healthy co-twin of an affected twin (not recorded which). Sequences were obtained from blood. CDR3 in amino acids: CASSLPQGDDYGYTF.